This record covers a single TCR beta chain. Authors' methods: Estimates of nucleated cell counts were drawn from the amplification of reference gene primers. The data were produced by immunoSEQ multiplex PCR, yet TCRdb's version contains in-frame clones alone and is incomplete. That table furnishes V, J and clone size, whereas the DNA furnished D and trimming. The sample includes roughly 200,000 clones, 75% to 90% of them seen just once. The data are from a study of blood T cell repertoires in COVID-19. At the level of the study: Samples came from the United States, Italy and Spain, spanning acute and convalescent COVID-19. From T cells, B-cell-depleted T cells, or PBMCs came the material, which was cDNA or gDNA.

The source is a woman aged 60-75 years with acute or convalescent COVID-19. Specimen: peripheral blood.

The CDR3 reads CASDGYGNTIYF. The CDR3 bases are TGTGCCAGCGACGGGTACGGAAACACCATATATTTT. V and J are TRBV12-3 or TRBV12-4 and TRBJ1-3; D call uncertain. Trimming cost V 8 bases and J 4 bases, with 9 bases left between them. This CDR3 has 12 amino acids.